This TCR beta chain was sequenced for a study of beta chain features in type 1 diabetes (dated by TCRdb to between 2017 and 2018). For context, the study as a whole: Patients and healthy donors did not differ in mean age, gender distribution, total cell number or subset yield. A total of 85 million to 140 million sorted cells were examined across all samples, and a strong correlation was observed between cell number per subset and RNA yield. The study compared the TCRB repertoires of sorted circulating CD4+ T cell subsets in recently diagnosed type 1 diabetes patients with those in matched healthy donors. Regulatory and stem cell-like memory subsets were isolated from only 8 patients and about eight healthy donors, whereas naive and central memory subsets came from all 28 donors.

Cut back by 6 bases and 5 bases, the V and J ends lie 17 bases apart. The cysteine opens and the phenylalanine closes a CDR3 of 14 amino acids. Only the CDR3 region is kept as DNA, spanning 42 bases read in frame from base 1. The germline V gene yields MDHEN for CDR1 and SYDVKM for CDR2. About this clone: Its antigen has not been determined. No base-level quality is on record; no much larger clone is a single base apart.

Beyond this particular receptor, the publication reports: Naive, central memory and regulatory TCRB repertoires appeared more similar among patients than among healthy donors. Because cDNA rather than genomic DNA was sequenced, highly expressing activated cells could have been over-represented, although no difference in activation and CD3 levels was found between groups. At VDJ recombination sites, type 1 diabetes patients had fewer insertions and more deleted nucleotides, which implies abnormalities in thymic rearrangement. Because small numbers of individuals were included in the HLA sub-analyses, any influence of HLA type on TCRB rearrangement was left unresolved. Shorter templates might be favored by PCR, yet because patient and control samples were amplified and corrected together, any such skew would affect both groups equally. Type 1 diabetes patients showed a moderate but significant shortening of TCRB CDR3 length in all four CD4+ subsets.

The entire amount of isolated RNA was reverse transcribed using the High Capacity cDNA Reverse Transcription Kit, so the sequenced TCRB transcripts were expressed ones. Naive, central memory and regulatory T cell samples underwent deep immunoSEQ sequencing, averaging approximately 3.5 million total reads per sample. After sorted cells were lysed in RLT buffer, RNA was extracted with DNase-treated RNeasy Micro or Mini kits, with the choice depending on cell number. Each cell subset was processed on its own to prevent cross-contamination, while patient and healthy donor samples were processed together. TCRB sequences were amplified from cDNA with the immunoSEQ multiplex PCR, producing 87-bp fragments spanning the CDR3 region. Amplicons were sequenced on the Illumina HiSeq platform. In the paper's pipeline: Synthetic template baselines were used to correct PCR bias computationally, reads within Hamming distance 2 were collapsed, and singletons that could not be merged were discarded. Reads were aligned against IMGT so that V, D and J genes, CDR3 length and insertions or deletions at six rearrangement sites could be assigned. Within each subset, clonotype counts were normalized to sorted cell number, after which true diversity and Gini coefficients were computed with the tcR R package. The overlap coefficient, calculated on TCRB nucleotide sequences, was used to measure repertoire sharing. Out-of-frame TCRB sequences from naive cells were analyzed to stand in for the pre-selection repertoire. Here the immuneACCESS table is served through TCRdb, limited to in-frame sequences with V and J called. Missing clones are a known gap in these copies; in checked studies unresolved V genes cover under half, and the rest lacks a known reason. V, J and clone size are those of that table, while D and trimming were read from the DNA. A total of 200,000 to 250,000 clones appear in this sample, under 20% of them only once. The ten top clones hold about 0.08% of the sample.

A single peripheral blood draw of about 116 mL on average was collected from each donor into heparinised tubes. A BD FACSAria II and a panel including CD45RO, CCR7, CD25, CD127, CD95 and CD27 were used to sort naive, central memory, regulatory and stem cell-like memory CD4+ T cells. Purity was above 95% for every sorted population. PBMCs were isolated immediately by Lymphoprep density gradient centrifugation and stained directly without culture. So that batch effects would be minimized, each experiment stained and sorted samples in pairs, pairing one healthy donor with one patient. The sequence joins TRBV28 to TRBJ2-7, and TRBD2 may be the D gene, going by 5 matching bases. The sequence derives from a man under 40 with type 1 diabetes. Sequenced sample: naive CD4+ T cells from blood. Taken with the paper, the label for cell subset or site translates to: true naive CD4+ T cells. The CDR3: CASSLSGRGDEQYF. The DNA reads TGTGCCAGCAGCCTCTCGGGGAGAGGCGACGAGCAGTACTTC.